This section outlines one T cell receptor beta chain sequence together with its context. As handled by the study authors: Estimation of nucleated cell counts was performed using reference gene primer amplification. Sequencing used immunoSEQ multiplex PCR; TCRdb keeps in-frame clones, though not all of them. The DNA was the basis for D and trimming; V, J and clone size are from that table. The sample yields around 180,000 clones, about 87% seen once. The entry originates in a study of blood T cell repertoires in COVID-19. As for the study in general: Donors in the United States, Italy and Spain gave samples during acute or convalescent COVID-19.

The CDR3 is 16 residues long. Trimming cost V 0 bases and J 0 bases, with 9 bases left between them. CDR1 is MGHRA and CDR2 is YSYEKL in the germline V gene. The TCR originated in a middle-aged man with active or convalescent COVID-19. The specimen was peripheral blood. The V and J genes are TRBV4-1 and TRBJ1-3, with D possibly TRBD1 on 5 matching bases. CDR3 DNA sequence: TGCGCCAGCAGCCAAGAAAGGACACCCTCTGGAAACACCATATATTTT. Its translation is CASSQERTPSGNTIYF.